This TCR beta chain originates from a study of blood T cell repertoires in COVID-19. Overall study context: In each case, the material was cDNA or gDNA derived from T cells, B-cell-depleted T cells, or PBMCs.

Profiled with immunoSEQ multiplex PCR; TCRdb holds only in-frame clones, not every one. The sample yields 300,000 to 450,000 clones, approximately 92% seen once. The sample taken for sequencing was PBMCs or T cells enriched from blood (not recorded which). The source is a man younger than 35 who had recovered from COVID-19.

CDR3 in DNA: TGCAGCGTTGCAATGATGGACAGGGGCTACAATGAGCAGTTCTTC. This gives the protein CSVAMMDRGYNEQFF. This chain uses TRBV29-1 with TRBJ2-1; 9 nucleotides agree with TRBD1. Looked up from germline, CDR1 is SQVTM and CDR2 is ANQGSEA. V lost 4 bases to trimming and J lost 3 bases; unmatched junction nucleotides: 7. The CDR3 length is 15 residues.